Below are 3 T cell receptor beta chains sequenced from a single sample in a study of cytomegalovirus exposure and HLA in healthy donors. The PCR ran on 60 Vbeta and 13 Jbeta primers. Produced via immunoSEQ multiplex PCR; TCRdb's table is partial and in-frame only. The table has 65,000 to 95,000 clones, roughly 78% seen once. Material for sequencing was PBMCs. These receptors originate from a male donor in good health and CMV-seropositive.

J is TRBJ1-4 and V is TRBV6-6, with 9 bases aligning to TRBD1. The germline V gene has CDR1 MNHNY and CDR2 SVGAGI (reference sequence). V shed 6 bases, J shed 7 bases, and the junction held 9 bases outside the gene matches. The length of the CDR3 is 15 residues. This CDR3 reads CASRGNDRGFEKLFF. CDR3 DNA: TGTGCCAGCAGGGGCAATGACAGGGGGTTTGAAAAACTGTTTTTT.

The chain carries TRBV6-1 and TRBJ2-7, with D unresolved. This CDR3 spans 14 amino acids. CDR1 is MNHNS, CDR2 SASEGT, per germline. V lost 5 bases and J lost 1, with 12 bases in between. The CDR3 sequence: CASSPSDISYEQYF. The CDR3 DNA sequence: TGTGCCAGCAGTCCCTCCGACATATCCTACGAGCAGTACTTC.

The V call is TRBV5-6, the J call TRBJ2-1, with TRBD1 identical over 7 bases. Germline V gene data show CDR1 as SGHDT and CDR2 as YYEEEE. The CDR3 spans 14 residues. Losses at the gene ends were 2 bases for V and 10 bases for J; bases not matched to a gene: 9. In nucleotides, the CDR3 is TGTGCCAGCAGCTTCCAAACAGGGGCAGGGGAGCAGTTCTTC. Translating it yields CASSFQTGAGEQFF.